This T cell receptor beta chain was documented in a study of neurological immune-mediated disorders. Many counts were recorded for this clonotype. The antigen is unknown. The CDR3 extends over 13 amino acids. V lost 6 bases, J lost 10 bases, and 16 bases lay in between. Germline V CDR1 and CDR2: DFQATT, SNEGSKA (reference sequence). 2 million unsorted PBMCs were stored in RNAlater at -80 °C before RNA extraction. TCRdb re-analysed the 5' RACE reads in MiXCR, keeping a single row per CDR3 protein. The repertoire has more than 50,000 distinct CDR3 sequences, 3% to 4% of them found once; the top ten carry about 7%. Findings of the study overall: In multiple sclerosis patients, the repertoire cluster was unrelated to clinical or MRI findings. While HTLV-1-associated myelopathy showed the greatest TCR clonal expansion, multiple sclerosis showed the least, falling below healthy controls. Phylogenetic grouping assigned the repertoires of 18 of 34 multiple sclerosis patients to a single related-CDR3 cluster, representing a possible signature.

Sequencing input: PBMCs. The source of this sequence is a woman aged 55 to 70 with multiple sclerosis. The V call is TRBV20-1, the J call TRBJ1-6; D may be TRBD1 (6 bases). The CDR3 here is CSAVGQNDSPLHF. CDR3 coding DNA: TGCAGTGCCGTCGGACAGAATGACTCACCCCTCCACTTT.